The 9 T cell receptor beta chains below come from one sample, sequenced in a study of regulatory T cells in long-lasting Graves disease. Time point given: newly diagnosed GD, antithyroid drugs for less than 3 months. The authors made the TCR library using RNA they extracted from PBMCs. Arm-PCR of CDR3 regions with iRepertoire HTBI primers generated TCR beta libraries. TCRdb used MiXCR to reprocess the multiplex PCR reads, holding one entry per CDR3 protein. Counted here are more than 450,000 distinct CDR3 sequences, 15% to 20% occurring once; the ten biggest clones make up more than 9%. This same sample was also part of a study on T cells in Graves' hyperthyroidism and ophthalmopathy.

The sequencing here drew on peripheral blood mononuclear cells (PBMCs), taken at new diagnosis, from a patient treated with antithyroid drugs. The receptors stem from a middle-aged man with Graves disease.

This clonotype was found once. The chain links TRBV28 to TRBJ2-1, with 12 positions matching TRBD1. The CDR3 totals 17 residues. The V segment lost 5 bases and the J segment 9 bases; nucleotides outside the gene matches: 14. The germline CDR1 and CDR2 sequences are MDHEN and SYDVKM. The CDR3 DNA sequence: TGTGCCAGCAGTAATCCCGGGACAGGGGGCGAGCTTGGTGAGCAGTTCTTC. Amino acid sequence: CASSNPGTGGELGEQFF.

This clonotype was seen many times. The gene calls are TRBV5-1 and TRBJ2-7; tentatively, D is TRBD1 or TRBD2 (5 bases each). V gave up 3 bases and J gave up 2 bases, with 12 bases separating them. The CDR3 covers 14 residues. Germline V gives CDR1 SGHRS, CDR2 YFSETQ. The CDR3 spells CASSSEARAYEQYF. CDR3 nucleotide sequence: TGCGCCAGCAGCTCGGAGGCCAGGGCCTACGAGCAGTACTTC.

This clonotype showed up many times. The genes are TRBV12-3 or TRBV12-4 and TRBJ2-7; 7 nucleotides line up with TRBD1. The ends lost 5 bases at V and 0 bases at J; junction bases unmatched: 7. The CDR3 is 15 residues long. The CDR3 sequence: CASSEGQANSYEQYF. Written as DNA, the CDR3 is TGTGCCAGCAGTGAAGGACAGGCCAACTCCTACGAGCAGTACTTC.

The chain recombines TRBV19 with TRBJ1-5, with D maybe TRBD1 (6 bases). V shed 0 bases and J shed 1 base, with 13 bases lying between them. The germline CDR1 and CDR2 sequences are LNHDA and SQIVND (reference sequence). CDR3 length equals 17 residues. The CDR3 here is CASSIDRPGQSNQPQHF. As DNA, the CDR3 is TGTGCCAGTAGTATAGATCGGCCCGGACAGAGCAATCAGCCCCAGCATTTT.

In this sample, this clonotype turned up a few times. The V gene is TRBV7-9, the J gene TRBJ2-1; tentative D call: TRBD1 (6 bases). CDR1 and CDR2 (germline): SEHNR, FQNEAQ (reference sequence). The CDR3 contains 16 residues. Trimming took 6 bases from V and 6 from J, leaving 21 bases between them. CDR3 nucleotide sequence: TGTGCCAGCAGTCTTTCCGGGACAAGTCTAATCAATGAGCAGTTCTTC. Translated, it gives CASSLSGTSLINEQFF.

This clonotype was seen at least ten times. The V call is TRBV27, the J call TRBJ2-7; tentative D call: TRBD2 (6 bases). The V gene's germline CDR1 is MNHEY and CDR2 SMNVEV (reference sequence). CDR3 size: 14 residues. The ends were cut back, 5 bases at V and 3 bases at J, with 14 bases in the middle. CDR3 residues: CASSLSLGLYEQYF. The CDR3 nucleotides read TGTGCCAGCAGTCTTTCTTTGGGACTCTACGAGCAGTACTTC.

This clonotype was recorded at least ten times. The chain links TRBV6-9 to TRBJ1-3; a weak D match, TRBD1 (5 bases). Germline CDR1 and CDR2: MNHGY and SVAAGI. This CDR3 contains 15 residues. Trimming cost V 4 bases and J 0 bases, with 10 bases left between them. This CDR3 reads CASSSQANSGNTIYF. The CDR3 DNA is TGTGCCAGCAGTTCACAGGCTAACTCTGGAAACACCATATATTTT.

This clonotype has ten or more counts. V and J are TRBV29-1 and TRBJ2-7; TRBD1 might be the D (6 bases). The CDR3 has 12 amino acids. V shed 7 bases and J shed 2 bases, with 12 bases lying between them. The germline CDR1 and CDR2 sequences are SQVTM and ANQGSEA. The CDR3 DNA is TGCAGCGCCCGGGACACGACCTACGAGCAGTACTTC. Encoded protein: CSARDTTYEQYF.

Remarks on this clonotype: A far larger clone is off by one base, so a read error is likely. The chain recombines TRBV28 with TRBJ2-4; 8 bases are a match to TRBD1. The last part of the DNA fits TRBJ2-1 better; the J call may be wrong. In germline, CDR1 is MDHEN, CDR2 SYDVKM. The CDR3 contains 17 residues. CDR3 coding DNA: TGTGCCAGCAGTTCCTGGGGGAGGACAGGGACATACAGTGAGCAGTTCTTC. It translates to CASSSWGRTGTYSEQFF.